This TCR beta chain was identified in a study of response to subunit inactivated influenza vaccine. Study observations and caveats: There was a suggestion from the authors that each seasonal influenza vaccination recruits few new T cells.

This clonotype was observed at least ten times. What it binds is unknown. One entry per CDR3 protein, called by TCRdb with MiXCR from the RT-PCR reads. The data show 500,000 to 600,000 distinct CDR3 sequences, about an eighth seen once. Per the germline V gene, CDR1 is MNHEY and CDR2 is SVGEGT. V lost 7 bases to trimming and J lost 2 bases; unmatched junction nucleotides: 22. CDR3 size: 19 residues. Specimen: PBMCs from blood, collected on the day of vaccination. The clonotype comes from a man in his forties or fifties who received an inactivated influenza vaccine. This chain uses TRBV6-2 or TRBV6-3 with TRBJ2-7, with 8 nucleotides matching TRBD2. The CDR3 reads CASTGWTRRSGRGTYEQYF. CDR3 nucleotides: TGTGCCAGCACTGGGTGGACGAGAAGAAGCGGGAGAGGCACCTACGAGCAGTACTTC.